This TCR beta chain derives from a study of post-analysis software for immune sequencing data (dated by TCRdb to the mid-2010s). For context, the study as a whole: Recorded disease courses included relapsing-remitting, secondary progressive and progressive-relapsing multiple sclerosis, with some patients lacking subtype annotation. The multiple sclerosis patient repertoires were compared with approximately 11 previously published healthy control repertoires from donors aged roughly 6 to 27 years. A subset of samples was prepared in parallel using single-end sample barcoding, then pooled and co-amplified after Illumina adapter ligation. The paper's findings and limits, for the study overall: Significantly higher frequencies in patients than in controls were found for roughly 5 TRBV segments, including TRBV5-6, TRBV5-1 and TRBV20-1. Multiple sclerosis patients had significantly lower normalized Chao1 diversity than controls, a result that suggests substantial peripheral T-cell clonal expansion. The multiple sclerosis patient group was slightly younger than the control group. When samples were clustered directly using the F measure, samples prepared in the same batch co-clustered strongly, which prompted a batch-effect correction.

There are 13 amino acids in the CDR3, from cysteine to phenylalanine inclusive. Of the read, only the CDR3 DNA is kept; its 39 bases are in frame from base 1. The germline V end is reduced by 6 bases and the J end by 1 base; junction bases left unmatched: 2. This clonotype was seen a few times. What this receptor recognizes is not known. Per-base qualities were not stored, and no clone one base away is much larger. To demonstrate the VDJtools post-analysis software, the study profiled TCR beta repertoires from the peripheral blood of 10 to 15 young patients with multiple sclerosis. Multiple sclerosis patients were children and adolescents aged about 6 to 15 years. Libraries were prepared through PCR. The sequencer listed for this sample is Illumina HiSeq 2500. To reduce PCR and sequencing biases, unique molecular identifiers were incorporated into the TCR beta cDNA libraries. Every 1 to 10 million input T cells yielded some 500,000 cDNA molecules, meaning each molecule approximated one T cell. Patient libraries were prepared and sequenced with the same protocol used for the earlier healthy control dataset. Within a given batch, samples were prepared together, multiplexed and sequenced on the same HiSeq lane. In the original analysis: Raw barcoded reads were processed with MIGEC, discarding single-read molecular identifier groups before consensus assembly and CDR3 extraction. VDJtools was used for post-analysis of the clonotype tables, with diversity normalized by down-sampling every dataset to the smallest sample size. To correct batch-related cross-sample contamination, repertoire overlap clustering matched CDR3 amino acid sequences but not nucleotide sequences. Through fastp at Q25 and MiXCR, TCRdb rebuilt clones from the public reads, retaining in-frame beta chains. Under each unique CDR3 protein, matching rows form one entry showing the most common genes and DNA. The V and J calls reflect TCRdb's pipeline rather than the authors' work. For this sample the table gives hundreds of thousands of distinct CDR3 sequences, of which under 55% were detected only once. The biggest ten clones account for about an eighth of the sample.

The receptor was derived from a girl between 5 and 17 years old with multiple sclerosis. This receptor chain uses TRBV12-3 or TRBV12-4 and TRBJ2-5, with 7 bases in between that match TRBD1. Sequenced input: blood. The CDR3 region has the sequence CASRQGPQETQYF. The bases read TGTGCCAGCAGACAGGGGCCCCAAGAGACCCAGTACTTC.